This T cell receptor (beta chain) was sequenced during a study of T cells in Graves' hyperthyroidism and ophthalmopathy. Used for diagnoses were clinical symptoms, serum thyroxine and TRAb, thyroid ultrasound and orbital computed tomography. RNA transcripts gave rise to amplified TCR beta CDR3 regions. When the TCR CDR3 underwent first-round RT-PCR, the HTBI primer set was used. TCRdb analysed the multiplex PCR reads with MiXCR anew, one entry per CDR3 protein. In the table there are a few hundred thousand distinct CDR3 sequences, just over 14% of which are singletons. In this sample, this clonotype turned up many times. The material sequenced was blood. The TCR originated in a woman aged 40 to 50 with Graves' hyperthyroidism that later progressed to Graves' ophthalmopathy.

The CDR3 reads CASSWSGTGNNEQYF. The CDR3, as DNA: TGTGCCAGCAGTTGGTCCGGGACAGGGAATAACGAGCAGTACTTC. The chain has TRBV6-1 and TRBJ2-7, with 9 bases aligning to TRBD1. Per germline, CDR1 MNHNS and CDR2 SASEGT. The CDR3 has 15 amino acids. The junction had 10 bases not matched to a gene; V was cut back by 5 bases and J by 5 bases.